This section outlines one T cell receptor beta chain sequence together with its context. The data originate from a study of resident and recirculating memory T cells in vitiligo. Study background: Shave-biopsy epidermis from lesional and nonlesional skin was sequenced alongside PBMCs.

Stability required unchanged lesions during the previous 6 months. Patients who had received treatment within the previous three months were excluded. The protocol was immunoSEQ multiplex PCR, while the TCRdb copy is restricted to in-frame clones and leaves out a portion. The sample has tens of thousands of clones; roughly 90% are singletons. V lost 0 bases, J lost 0 bases, and 7 bases lay in between. This CDR3 spans 15 amino acids. The V gene's germline CDR1 is SGHKS and CDR2 YYEKEE (reference sequence). The chain combines TRBV5-5 with TRBJ1-5; D is unclear. The clonotype comes from a male donor with vitiligo. Sequencing was carried out using blood. CDR3: CASSLVTVSNQPQHF. The CDR3 DNA is TGTGCCAGCAGCTTGGTTACAGTTAGCAATCAGCCCCAGCATTTT.